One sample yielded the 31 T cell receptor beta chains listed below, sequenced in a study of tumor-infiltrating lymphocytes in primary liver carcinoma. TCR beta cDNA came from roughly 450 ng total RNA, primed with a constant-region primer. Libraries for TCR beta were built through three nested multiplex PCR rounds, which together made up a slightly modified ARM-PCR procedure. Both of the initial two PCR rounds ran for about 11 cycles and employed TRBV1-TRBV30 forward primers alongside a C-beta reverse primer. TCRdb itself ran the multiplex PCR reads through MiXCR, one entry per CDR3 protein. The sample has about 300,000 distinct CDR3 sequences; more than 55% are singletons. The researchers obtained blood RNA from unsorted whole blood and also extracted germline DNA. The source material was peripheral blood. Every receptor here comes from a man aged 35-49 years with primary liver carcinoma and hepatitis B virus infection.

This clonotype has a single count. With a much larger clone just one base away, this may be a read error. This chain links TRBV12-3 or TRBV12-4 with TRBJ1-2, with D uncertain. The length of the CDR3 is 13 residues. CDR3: CASSPRLSYGYAF. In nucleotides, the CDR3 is TGTGCCAGCAGTCCTAGGTTAAGCTATGGCTACGCCTTC.

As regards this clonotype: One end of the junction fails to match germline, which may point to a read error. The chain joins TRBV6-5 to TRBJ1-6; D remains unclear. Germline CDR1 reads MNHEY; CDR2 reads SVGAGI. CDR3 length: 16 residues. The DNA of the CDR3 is TGTACCAGCAGATCCCGCACGAGCTCCTATAATTCACCCCTCCACTTT. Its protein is CTSRSRTSSYNSPLHF.

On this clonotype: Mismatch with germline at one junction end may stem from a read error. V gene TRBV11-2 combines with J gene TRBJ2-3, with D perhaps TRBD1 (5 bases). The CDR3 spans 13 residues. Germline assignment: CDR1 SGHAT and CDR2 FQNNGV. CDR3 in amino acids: CASSFPGPGTHYF. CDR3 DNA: TGTGCCAGCAGCTTCCCAGGGCCAGGTACGCACTATTTT.

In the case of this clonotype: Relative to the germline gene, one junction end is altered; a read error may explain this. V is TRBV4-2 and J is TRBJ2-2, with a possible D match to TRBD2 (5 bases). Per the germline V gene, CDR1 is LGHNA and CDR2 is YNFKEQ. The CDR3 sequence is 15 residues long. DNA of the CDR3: TGTGCCAGCAGCCAAGATTTCCGCAACACCGGGGAGCCGGTTTTT. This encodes CASSQDFRNTGEPVF.

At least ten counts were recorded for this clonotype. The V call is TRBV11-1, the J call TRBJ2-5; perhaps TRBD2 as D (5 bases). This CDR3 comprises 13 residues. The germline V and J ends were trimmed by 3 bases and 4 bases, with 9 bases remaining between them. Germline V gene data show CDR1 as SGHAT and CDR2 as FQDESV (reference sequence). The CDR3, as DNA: TGTGCCAGCAGCTTGAAGGGAGCAGAGACCCAGTACTTC. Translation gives CASSLKGAETQYF. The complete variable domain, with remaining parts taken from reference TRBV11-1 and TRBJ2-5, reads EAEVAQSPRYKITEKSQAVAFWCDPISGHATLYWYRQILGQGPELLVQFQDESVVDDSQLPKDRFSAERLKGVDSTLKIQPAELGDSAMYLCASSLKGAETQYFGPGTRLLVL.

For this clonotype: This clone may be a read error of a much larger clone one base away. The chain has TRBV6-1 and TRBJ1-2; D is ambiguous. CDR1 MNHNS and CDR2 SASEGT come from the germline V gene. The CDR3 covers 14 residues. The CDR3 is CARKPGPPTEGFTF. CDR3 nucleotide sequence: TGTGCCAGAAAACCCGGGCCTCCGACGGAGGGCTTCACCTTC.

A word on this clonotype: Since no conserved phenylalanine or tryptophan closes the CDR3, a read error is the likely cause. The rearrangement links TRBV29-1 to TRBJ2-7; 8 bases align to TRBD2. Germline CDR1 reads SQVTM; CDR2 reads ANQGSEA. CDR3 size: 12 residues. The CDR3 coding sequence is TGCAGTTCCCTGACTAGCGACCACGAGCAGTACCTC. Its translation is CSSLTSDHEQYL.

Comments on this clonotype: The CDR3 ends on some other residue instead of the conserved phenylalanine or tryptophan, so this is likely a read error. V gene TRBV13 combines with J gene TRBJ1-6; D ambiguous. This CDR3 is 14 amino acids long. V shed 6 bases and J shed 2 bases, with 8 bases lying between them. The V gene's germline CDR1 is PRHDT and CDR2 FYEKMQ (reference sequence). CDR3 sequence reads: CASRAATYNSPLHI. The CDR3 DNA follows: TGTGCCAGCAGGGCAGCAACCTATAATTCACCCCTCCACATT.

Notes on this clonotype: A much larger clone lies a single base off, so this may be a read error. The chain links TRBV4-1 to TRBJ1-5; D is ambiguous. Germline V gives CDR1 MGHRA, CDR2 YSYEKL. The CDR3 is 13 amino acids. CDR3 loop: CASSQELIQPQQF. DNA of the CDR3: TGCGCCAGCAGCCAAGAATTAATTCAGCCCCAGCAATTT.

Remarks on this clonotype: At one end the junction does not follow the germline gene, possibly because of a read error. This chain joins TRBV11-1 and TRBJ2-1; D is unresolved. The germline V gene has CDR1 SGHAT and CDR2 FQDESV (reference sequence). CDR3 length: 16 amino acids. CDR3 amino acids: CASSLGPRGSFNEQFF. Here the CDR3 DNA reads TGTGCCAGTAGCTTAGGCCCCCGAGGATCCTTCAATGAGCAGTTCTTC.

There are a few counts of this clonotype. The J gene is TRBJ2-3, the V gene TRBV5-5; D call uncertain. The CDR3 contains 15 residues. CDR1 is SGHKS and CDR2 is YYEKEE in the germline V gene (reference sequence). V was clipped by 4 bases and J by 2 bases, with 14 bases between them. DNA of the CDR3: TGTGCCAGCAGCCGTGAGGTCCGAAACACAGATACGCAGTATTTT. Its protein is CASSREVRNTDTQYF.

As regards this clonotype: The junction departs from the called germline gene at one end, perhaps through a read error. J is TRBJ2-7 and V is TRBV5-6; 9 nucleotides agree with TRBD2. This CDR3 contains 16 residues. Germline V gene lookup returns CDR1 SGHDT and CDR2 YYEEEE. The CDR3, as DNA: TGTACCAGCAGCATTACTTGGCGGGAGGGCTCCTACGAGCAGTACTTC. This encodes CTSSITWREGSYEQYF.

The CDR3 here is CASSHDSSVRAYEQYF. DNA of the CDR3: TGTGCCAGCAGCCACGATTCGAGCGTCAGGGCGTACGAGCAGTACTTC. The rearrangement uses TRBV4-2 and TRBJ2-7; D may be TRBD1 (5 bases). Trimming left V 3 bases short and J 4 bases short, with 19 bases between. The length of the CDR3 is 16 residues. CDR1 and CDR2 from the germline V gene are LGHNA and YNFKEQ.

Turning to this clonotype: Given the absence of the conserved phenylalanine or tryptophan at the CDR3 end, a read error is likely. CDR3: CASSLEGRGGTDTQYL. CDR3 sequence (DNA): TGTGCCAGCAGCTTAGAGGGACGCGGAGGCACAGATACGCAGTATTTG. This rearrangement joins TRBV11-2 to TRBJ2-3, with D tentatively TRBD1 or TRBD2 (5 bases each). The CDR3 is made up of 16 amino acids. Germline V CDR1 and CDR2: SGHAT, FQNNGV. V gave up 0 bases and J gave up 1 base, with 11 bases separating them.

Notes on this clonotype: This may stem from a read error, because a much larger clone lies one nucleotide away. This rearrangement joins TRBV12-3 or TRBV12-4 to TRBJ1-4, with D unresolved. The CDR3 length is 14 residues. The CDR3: CARSFNGFDEKLFF. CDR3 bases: TGTGCCAGAAGTTTTAACGGCTTCGATGAAAAACTGTTTTTT.

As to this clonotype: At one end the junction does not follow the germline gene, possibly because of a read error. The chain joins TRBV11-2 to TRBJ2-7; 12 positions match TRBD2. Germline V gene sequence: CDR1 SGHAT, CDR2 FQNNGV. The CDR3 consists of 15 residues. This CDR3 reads CAISLGLAGTYEQYF. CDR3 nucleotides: TGTGCCATCAGCTTAGGACTAGCGGGGACCTACGAGCAGTACTTC.

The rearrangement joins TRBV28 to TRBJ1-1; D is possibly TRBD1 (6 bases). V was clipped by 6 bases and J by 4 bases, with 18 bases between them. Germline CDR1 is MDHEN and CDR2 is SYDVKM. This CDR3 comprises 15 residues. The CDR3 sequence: CASSFEQGRSTEAFF. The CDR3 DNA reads TGTGCCAGCAGCTTCGAGCAGGGGAGGTCCACTGAAGCTTTCTTT.

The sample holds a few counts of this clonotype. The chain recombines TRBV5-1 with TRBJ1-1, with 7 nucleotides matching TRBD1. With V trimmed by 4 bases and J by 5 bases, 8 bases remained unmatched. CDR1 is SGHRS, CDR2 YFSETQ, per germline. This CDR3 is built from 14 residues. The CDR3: CASSPQTGRTEAFF. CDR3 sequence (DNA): TGCGCCAGCAGCCCACAGACAGGGCGGACTGAAGCTTTCTTT.

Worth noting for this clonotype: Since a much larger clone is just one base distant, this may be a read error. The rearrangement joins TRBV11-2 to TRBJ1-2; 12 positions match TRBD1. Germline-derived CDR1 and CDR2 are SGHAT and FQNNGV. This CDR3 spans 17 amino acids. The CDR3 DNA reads TGTGCCAGCAGCTTAGGCGGGACAGGGGGCTTCGGCTATGGCCACACCTTC. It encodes CASSLGGTGGFGYGHTF.

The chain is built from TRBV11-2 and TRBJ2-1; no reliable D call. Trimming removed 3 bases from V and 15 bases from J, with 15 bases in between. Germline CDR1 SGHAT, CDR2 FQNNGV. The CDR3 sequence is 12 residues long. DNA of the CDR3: TGTGCCAGCAGCTTGGCTTTTAATGGGCGGTTCTTC. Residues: CASSLAFNGRFF.

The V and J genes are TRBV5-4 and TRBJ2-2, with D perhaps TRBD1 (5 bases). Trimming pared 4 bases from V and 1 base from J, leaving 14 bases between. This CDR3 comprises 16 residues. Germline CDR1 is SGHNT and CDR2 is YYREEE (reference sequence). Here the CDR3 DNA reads TGTGCCAGCAGCCGAGGTGTCAGGGAGAACACCGGGGAGCTGTTTTTT. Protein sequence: CASSRGVRENTGELFF.

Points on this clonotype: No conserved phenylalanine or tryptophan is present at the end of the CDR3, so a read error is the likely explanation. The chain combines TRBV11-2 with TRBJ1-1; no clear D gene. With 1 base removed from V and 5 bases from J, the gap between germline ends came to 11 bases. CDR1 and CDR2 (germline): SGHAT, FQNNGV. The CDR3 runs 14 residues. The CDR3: CASSLVTGRTEAFL. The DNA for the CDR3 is TGTGCCAGCAGCTTAGTAACGGGTCGAACTGAAGCTTTCTTA.

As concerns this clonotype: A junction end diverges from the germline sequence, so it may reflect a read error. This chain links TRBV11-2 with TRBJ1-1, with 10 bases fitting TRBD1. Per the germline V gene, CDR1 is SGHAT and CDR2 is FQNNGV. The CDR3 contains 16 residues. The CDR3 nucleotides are TGTGTCAGCAGCTGGGAGGGGACAGGGGTTAACACTGAAGCTTTCTTT. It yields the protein CVSSWEGTGVNTEAFF. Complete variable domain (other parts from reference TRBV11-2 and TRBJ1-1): EAGVAQSPRYKIIEKRQSVAFWCNPISGHATLYWYQQILGQGPKLLIQFQNNGVVDDSQLPKDRFSAERLKGVDSTLKIQPAKLEDSAVYLCVSSWEGTGVNTEAFFGQGTRLTVV.

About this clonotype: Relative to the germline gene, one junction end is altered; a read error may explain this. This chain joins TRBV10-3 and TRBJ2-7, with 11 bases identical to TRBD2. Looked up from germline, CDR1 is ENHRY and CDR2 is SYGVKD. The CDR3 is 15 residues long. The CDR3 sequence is CAISYGTSGSYEQYF. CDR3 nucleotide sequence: TGTGCCATCAGCTACGGGACTAGCGGCTCCTACGAGCAGTATTTC.

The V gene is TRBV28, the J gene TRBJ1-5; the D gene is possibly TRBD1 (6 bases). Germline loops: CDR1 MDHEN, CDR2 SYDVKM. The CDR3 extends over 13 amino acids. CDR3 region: CVTNIRDIQPQHF. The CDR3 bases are TGTGTCACCAATATTAGGGACATTCAGCCCCAGCATTTT.

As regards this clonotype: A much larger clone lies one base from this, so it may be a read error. The CDR3 coding sequence is TGTGCCAGCGGTACCGGGACTAGCGGCGGGGAGCTGTTTTTT. Its protein product is CASGTGTSGGELFF. The rearrangement joins TRBV6-5 to TRBJ2-2, with 11 nucleotides matching TRBD2. The length of the CDR3 is 14 residues. J gave up 7 bases and V 8 bases, and 6 bases lay outside the gene matches. The germline V gene encodes CDR1 MNHEY and CDR2 SVGAGI.

The CDR3 DNA follows: TGTGCCAGCAGCCCGCTGGGGGGGGGCTGGGAGCCCCAGCATTTT. It is translated as CASSPLGGGWEPQHF. The V gene is TRBV7-9, the J gene TRBJ1-5; D might be TRBD1 (6 bases). This CDR3 has 15 amino acids. Germline CDR1 is SEHNR and CDR2 is FQNEAQ (reference sequence). V lost 5 bases to trimming and J lost 8 bases, with 19 bases between them.

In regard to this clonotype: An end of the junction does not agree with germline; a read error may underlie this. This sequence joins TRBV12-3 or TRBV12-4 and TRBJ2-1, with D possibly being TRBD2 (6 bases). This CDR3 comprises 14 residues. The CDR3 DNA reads TGTGCCAGCAAAGGAGGGACGCCTGGCCATGAGCATTTCTTC. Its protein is CASKGGTPGHEHFF.

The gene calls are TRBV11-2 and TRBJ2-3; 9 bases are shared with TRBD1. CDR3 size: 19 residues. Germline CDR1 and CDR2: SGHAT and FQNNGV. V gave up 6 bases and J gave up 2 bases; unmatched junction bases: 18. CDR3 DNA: TGTGCCAGCAGTATTGGACAGGGGACGGGGGCCTATGTCACAGATACGCAGTATTTT. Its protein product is CASSIGQGTGAYVTDTQYF. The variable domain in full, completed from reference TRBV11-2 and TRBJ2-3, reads EAGVAQSPRYKIIEKRQSVAFWCNPISGHATLYWYQQILGQGPKLLIQFQNNGVVDDSQLPKDRFSAERLKGVDSTLKIQPAKLEDSAVYLCASSIGQGTGAYVTDTQYFGPGTRLTVL.

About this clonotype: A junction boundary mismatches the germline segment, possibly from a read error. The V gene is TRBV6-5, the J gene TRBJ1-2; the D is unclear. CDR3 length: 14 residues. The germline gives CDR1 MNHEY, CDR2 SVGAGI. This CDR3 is CASSYVESGYVYTF. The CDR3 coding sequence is TGTGCCAGCAGTTACGTCGAATCAGGCTATGTCTACACCTTC.

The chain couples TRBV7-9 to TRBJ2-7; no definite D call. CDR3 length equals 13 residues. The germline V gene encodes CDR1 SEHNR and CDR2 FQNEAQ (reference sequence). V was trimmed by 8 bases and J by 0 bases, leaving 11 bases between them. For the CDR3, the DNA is TGTGCCAGCGGGCATGGGTCCTCCTACGAGCAGTACTTC. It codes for CASGHGSSYEQYF.